A selection of T cell receptor beta chains follows, all from one sample in a study of blood T cell repertoires in COVID-19. Sequencing used immunoSEQ multiplex PCR; TCRdb keeps in-frame clones, though not all of them. Of 150,000 to 200,000 clones listed, around 80% are singletons. Sequencing input: PBMCs or T cells enriched from blood (not recorded which). The receptors derive from a woman between 55 and 75 years old who had recovered from COVID-19. The CDR3 runs from the conserved cysteine through the conserved F or W. D genes are given only for firm matches. Rows may omit the clone size; those that give it use once, few, many or a size class.

d_call: TRBD1
j_call: TRBJ2-7
v_call: TRBV11-2
clone_size: .
cdr3_aa: CASSLGTGAYEQYF
cdr3_nt: TGTGCCAGCAGCTTAGGGACAGGGGCCTACGAGCAGTACTTC

d_call: TRBD1
j_call: TRBJ2-7
v_call: TRBV12-3/TRBV12-4
clone_size: .
cdr3_aa: CASSLDRGLEQYF
cdr3_nt: TGTGCCAGCAGTTTGGACAGGGGGCTTGAGCAGTACTTC

d_call: .
j_call: TRBJ1-5
v_call: TRBV6-4
clone_size: .
cdr3_aa: CATDCHSNQPQHF
cdr3_nt: TGTGCCACCGACTGCCATAGCAATCAGCCCCAGCATTTT

d_call: .
j_call: TRBJ2-2
v_call: TRBV7-2
clone_size: .
cdr3_aa: CASSLSRGRAGELFF
cdr3_nt: TGTGCCAGCAGCTTATCCAGGGGCAGGGCCGGGGAGCTGTTTTTT

d_call: TRBD1
j_call: TRBJ2-2
v_call: TRBV5-1
clone_size: .
cdr3_aa: CASSGGPNTGELFF
cdr3_nt: TGCGCCAGTTCAGGGGGTCCGAACACCGGGGAGCTGTTTTTT

d_call: .
j_call: TRBJ1-1
v_call: TRBV4-1
clone_size: .
cdr3_aa: CASSHGQKNTEAFF
cdr3_nt: TGCGCCAGCAGCCACGGACAAAAGAACACTGAAGCTTTCTTT

d_call: TRBD2
j_call: TRBJ2-2
v_call: TRBV6-5
clone_size: .
cdr3_aa: CASSYSRGTGELFF
cdr3_nt: TGTGCCAGCAGTTACTCGCGGGGGACCGGGGAGCTGTTTTTT

d_call: TRBD1
j_call: TRBJ1-2
v_call: TRBV7-9
clone_size: few
cdr3_aa: CASSLQGAYGYTF
cdr3_nt: TGTGCCAGCAGCTTACAGGGGGCCTACGGCTACACCTTC

d_call: .
j_call: TRBJ1-6
v_call: TRBV10-3
clone_size: .
cdr3_aa: CAISESREGLSPLHF
cdr3_nt: TGTGCCATCAGTGAGTCCCGGGAGGGACTTTCACCCCTCCACTTT

d_call: .
j_call: TRBJ2-5
v_call: TRBV7-2
clone_size: .
cdr3_aa: CASSPGERQTQYF
cdr3_nt: TGTGCCAGCAGCCCGGGGGAGAGGCAGACCCAGTACTTC

d_call: .
j_call: TRBJ1-1
v_call: TRBV27
clone_size: .
cdr3_aa: CASSPPRVMNTEAFF
cdr3_nt: TGTGCCAGCAGTCCACCACGGGTAATGAACACTGAAGCTTTCTTT

d_call: TRBD2
j_call: TRBJ2-3
v_call: TRBV28
clone_size: .
cdr3_aa: CASSSTGLSTDTQYF
cdr3_nt: TGTGCCAGCAGTTCCACGGGACTAAGCACAGATACGCAGTATTTT

d_call: .
j_call: TRBJ1-5
v_call: TRBV6-1
clone_size: .
cdr3_aa: CASSGVAGDSNQPQHF
cdr3_nt: TGTGCCAGCAGTGGGGTCGCGGGGGATAGCAATCAGCCCCAGCATTTT

d_call: TRBD1
j_call: TRBJ2-3
v_call: TRBV18
clone_size: .
cdr3_aa: CASSPRQTGFTDTQYF
cdr3_nt: TGTGCCAGCTCTCCCAGGCAGACAGGGTTCACAGATACGCAGTATTTT

d_call: .
j_call: TRBJ1-4
v_call: TRBV7-9
clone_size: once
cdr3_aa: CASTLTAANEKLFF
cdr3_nt: TGTGCCAGCACCTTAACAGCTGCTAATGAAAAACTGTTTTTT

d_call: .
j_call: TRBJ1-3
v_call: TRBV10-3
clone_size: .
cdr3_aa: CAISELSGNTIYF
cdr3_nt: TGTGCCATCAGTGAATTATCTGGAAACACCATATATTTT

d_call: TRBD1
j_call: TRBJ2-1
v_call: TRBV5-1
clone_size: .
cdr3_aa: CASSLDRGNEQFF
cdr3_nt: TGCGCCAGCAGCCTAGACAGGGGAAATGAGCAGTTCTTC

d_call: TRBD2
j_call: TRBJ2-3
v_call: TRBV2
clone_size: once
cdr3_aa: CASSDPSGGEPSTDTQYF
cdr3_nt: TGTGCCAGCAGTGACCCTAGCGGGGGGGAGCCTAGCACAGATACGCAGTATTTT

d_call: TRBD1
j_call: TRBJ1-1
v_call: TRBV29-1
clone_size: once
cdr3_aa: CSVKDRADTEAFF
cdr3_nt: TGCAGCGTCAAGGACAGGGCGGACACTGAAGCTTTCTTT

d_call: TRBD2
j_call: TRBJ2-7
v_call: TRBV14
clone_size: .
cdr3_aa: CASSQDIGLAGAYEQYF
cdr3_nt: TGTGCCAGCAGCCAAGATATAGGACTAGCGGGTGCCTACGAGCAGTACTTC

d_call: TRBD2
j_call: TRBJ2-1
v_call: TRBV6-2/TRBV6-3
clone_size: .
cdr3_aa: CASSYPTSGIGRAYNEQFF
cdr3_nt: TGTGCCAGCAGTTACCCGACTAGCGGGATAGGAAGGGCCTACAATGAGCAGTTCTTC

d_call: .
j_call: TRBJ2-7
v_call: TRBV29-1
clone_size: .
cdr3_aa: CSVRVAPGTTSYEQYF
cdr3_nt: TGCAGCGTTAGAGTGGCTCCCGGGACAACATCCTACGAGCAGTACTTC

d_call: .
j_call: TRBJ1-1
v_call: TRBV27
clone_size: .
cdr3_aa: CASRARINTEAFF
cdr3_nt: TGTGCCAGCAGAGCGAGAATAAACACTGAAGCTTTCTTT

d_call: .
j_call: TRBJ2-1
v_call: TRBV11-3
clone_size: .
cdr3_aa: CASSLQGNEQFF
cdr3_nt: TGTGCCAGCAGCTTACAGGGGAATGAGCAGTTCTTC

d_call: .
j_call: TRBJ1-1
v_call: TRBV10-3
clone_size: .
cdr3_aa: CAITSTMNTEAFF
cdr3_nt: TGTGCCATCACCTCCACTATGAACACTGAAGCTTTCTTT

d_call: TRBD1
j_call: TRBJ1-3
v_call: TRBV19
clone_size: .
cdr3_aa: CASRRDRSSGNTIYF
cdr3_nt: TGTGCCAGTAGGAGGGACAGGAGCTCTGGAAACACCATATATTTT

d_call: TRBD1
j_call: TRBJ1-4
v_call: TRBV6-1
clone_size: .
cdr3_aa: CASSEMTGINEKLFF
cdr3_nt: TGTGCCAGCAGTGAAATGACAGGGATTAATGAAAAACTGTTTTTT

d_call: .
j_call: TRBJ2-2
v_call: TRBV9
clone_size: .
cdr3_aa: CASSDNSRGTGELFF
cdr3_nt: TGTGCCAGCAGCGACAATAGCCGGGGGACCGGGGAGCTGTTTTTT

d_call: .
j_call: TRBJ2-7
v_call: TRBV6-5
clone_size: .
cdr3_aa: CASRGVAESYEQYF
cdr3_nt: TGTGCCAGCAGGGGGGTAGCGGAGTCCTACGAGCAGTACTTC

d_call: .
j_call: TRBJ1-6
v_call: TRBV10-3
clone_size: .
cdr3_aa: CAISLGGNSPLHF
cdr3_nt: TGTGCCATCAGTTTGGGGGGGAATTCACCCCTCCACTTT

d_call: TRBD2
j_call: TRBJ2-5
v_call: TRBV7-9
clone_size: .
cdr3_aa: CASSSAGGETQYF
cdr3_nt: TGTGCCAGCAGCTCCGCGGGGGGTGAGACCCAGTACTTC

d_call: .
j_call: TRBJ1-6
v_call: TRBV2
clone_size: .
cdr3_aa: CASGGEDTLPLHF
cdr3_nt: TGTGCCAGCGGGGGGGAAGATACTTTACCCCTCCACTTT

d_call: .
j_call: TRBJ2-2
v_call: TRBV5-1
clone_size: .
cdr3_aa: CASSWRGPLSGELFF
cdr3_nt: TGCGCCAGCAGCTGGCGGGGGCCCCTCTCCGGGGAGCTGTTTTTT

d_call: TRBD1
j_call: TRBJ1-1
v_call: TRBV10-2
clone_size: .
cdr3_aa: CASSRDRNTEAFF
cdr3_nt: TGCGCCAGCAGTAGGGACAGGAACACTGAAGCTTTCTTT

d_call: TRBD1
j_call: TRBJ2-7
v_call: TRBV10-3
clone_size: .
cdr3_aa: CAISFTGTGYYEQYF
cdr3_nt: TGTGCCATCAGTTTTACCGGGACAGGATACTACGAGCAGTACTTC

d_call: TRBD1
j_call: TRBJ1-5
v_call: TRBV19
clone_size: .
cdr3_aa: CASSDRASNQPQHF
cdr3_nt: TGTGCCAGTAGCGACAGGGCTAGCAATCAGCCCCAGCATTTT

d_call: .
j_call: TRBJ2-1
v_call: TRBV7-3
clone_size: once
cdr3_aa: CASSPYYIGLTSSYNEQFF
cdr3_nt: TGTGCCAGCAGCCCGTACTATATCGGACTAACAAGCTCCTACAATGAGCAGTTCTTC

d_call: .
j_call: TRBJ2-5
v_call: TRBV2
clone_size: few
cdr3_aa: CASKSLRAAGETQYF
cdr3_nt: TGTGCCAGCAAATCACTGCGAGCGGCGGGAGAGACCCAGTACTTC

d_call: TRBD2
j_call: TRBJ2-1
v_call: TRBV19
clone_size: .
cdr3_aa: CASSIASGINNEQFF
cdr3_nt: TGTGCCAGTAGTATCGCTAGCGGGATTAACAATGAGCAGTTCTTC

d_call: TRBD1
j_call: TRBJ1-2
v_call: TRBV9
clone_size: .
cdr3_aa: CASSGGGTGAYGYTF
cdr3_nt: TGTGCCAGCAGCGGAGGGGGGACAGGGGCCTATGGCTACACCTTC

d_call: TRBD1
j_call: TRBJ2-5
v_call: TRBV5-1
clone_size: .
cdr3_aa: CASSLGNRGTGETQYF
cdr3_nt: TGCGCCAGCAGCTTGGGGAACAGGGGGACGGGAGAGACCCAGTACTTC

d_call: .
j_call: TRBJ2-3
v_call: TRBV28
clone_size: .
cdr3_aa: CASSFPDSEGTDTQYF
cdr3_nt: TGTGCCAGCAGTTTCCCGGACAGCGAGGGGACAGATACGCAGTATTTT

d_call: .
j_call: TRBJ2-1
v_call: TRBV19
clone_size: .
cdr3_aa: CASNFHRGDNEQFF
cdr3_nt: TGTGCCAGTAACTTTCACCGGGGAGATAATGAGCAGTTCTTC

d_call: TRBD1
j_call: TRBJ2-7
v_call: TRBV30
clone_size: once
cdr3_aa: CAWSVLGDRASYEQYF
cdr3_nt: TGTGCCTGGAGTGTATTGGGGGACAGGGCTTCCTACGAGCAGTACTTC

d_call: .
j_call: TRBJ1-4
v_call: TRBV28
clone_size: .
cdr3_aa: CASKLAPNEKLFF
cdr3_nt: TGTGCCAGCAAACTCGCGCCTAATGAAAAACTGTTTTTT